These 27 T cell receptor beta chains originate from one sample sequenced in a study of blood T cell repertoires in COVID-19. Sequenced by immunoSEQ multiplex PCR; TCRdb stores in-frame clones only, minus some. The data hold about 160,000 clones, with more than 65% observed a single time. Sequenced sample: PBMCs or T cells enriched from blood (not recorded which). These receptors came from a woman between 40 and 50 years old with acute COVID-19.

The chain couples TRBV19 to TRBJ1-5; TRBD1 is a possible D gene (5 bases). Per the germline V gene, CDR1 is LNHDA and CDR2 is SQIVND (reference sequence). The V and J ends lost 7 bases and 1 base respectively, with 11 bases between them. This CDR3 has 14 residues. The CDR3 is CASNWGDSNQPQHF. The DNA for the CDR3 is TGTGCCAGTAATTGGGGGGACAGCAATCAGCCCCAGCATTTT.

This clone was recorded once. Here the CDR3 reads CASSPRTETETQYF. The CDR3 region has the DNA TGTGCCAGCAGCCCTAGGACAGAGACAGAGACCCAGTACTTC. The rearrangement uses TRBV7-9 and TRBJ2-5, with D possibly TRBD1 on 6 matching bases. CDR1 and CDR2 (germline): SEHNR, FQNEAQ (reference sequence). This CDR3 is built from 14 residues. V lost 5 bases and J 4 bases, leaving 14 bases between the germline ends.

This sequence joins TRBV24-1 and TRBJ1-1; D possibly corresponds to TRBD1 (6 bases). Germline V CDR1 and CDR2: KGHDR, SFDVKD. The CDR3 extends over 15 amino acids. Trimming took 3 bases from V and 5 from J, leaving 15 bases between them. The CDR3 reads CATSDHTQGWTEAFF. The CDR3 DNA follows: TGTGCCACCAGTGATCATACACAGGGTTGGACTGAAGCTTTCTTT.

This clone was seen once. The chain has TRBV7-9 and TRBJ2-5, with TRBD2 as a possible D gene (6 bases). Deletions cut 2 bases from V and 4 bases from J, with 8 bases between. Looked up from germline, CDR1 is SEHNR and CDR2 is FQNEAQ (reference sequence). The CDR3 extends over 13 amino acids. The CDR3, as DNA: TGTGCCAGCAGCTTACCAGCGGGAGAGACCCAGTACTTC. Translated, it gives CASSLPAGETQYF.

The rearrangement joins TRBV3-1 (or the pseudogene TRBV3-2) to TRBJ1-1; D is uncertain. Germline loops: CDR1 LGHDT, CDR2 YNNKEL (reference sequence). The CDR3 covers 13 residues. V lost 1 base and J lost 2, with 5 bases in between. This CDR3 is CASSQAGNTEAFF. In DNA, the CDR3 is TGTGCCAGCAGCCAAGCGGGAAACACTGAAGCTTTCTTT.

V usage is TRBV3-1 (or the pseudogene TRBV3-2) and J usage is TRBJ2-5; 11 nucleotides align to TRBD2. From germline, CDR1 is LGHDT and CDR2 YNNKEL (reference sequence). V trimming: 3 bases; J trimming: 1 base; junction bases outside the gene matches: 7. This CDR3 is built from 17 residues. This CDR3 reads CASSHLLAGVGQETQYF. In DNA, the CDR3 is TGTGCCAGCAGCCACCTACTAGCGGGAGTAGGCCAAGAGACCCAGTACTTC.

The CDR3 is CASSEMTPTPYEQYF. The CDR3 region has the DNA TGCGCCAGCAGTGAGATGACTCCTACCCCCTACGAGCAGTACTTC. The rearrangement links TRBV10-2 to TRBJ2-7; D is unresolved. CDR3 length: 15 amino acids. V lost 2 bases, J lost 2 bases, and 13 bases lay in between. Germline V gene sequence: CDR1 WSHSY, CDR2 SAAADI.

The chain is built from TRBV5-1 and TRBJ2-7; TRBD2 matches 10 bases. J gave up 2 bases and V 4 bases, and 6 bases lay outside the gene matches. The CDR3 has 15 amino acids. The germline V gene has CDR1 SGHRS and CDR2 YFSETQ. Here the CDR3 DNA reads TGCGCCAGCAGCCCCCGGACTAGCGGCCCCTACGAGCAGTACTTC. Translated, it gives CASSPRTSGPYEQYF.

The V gene is TRBV5-4, the J gene TRBJ2-1; perhaps TRBD2 as D (7 bases). V was cut by 3 bases and J by 9 bases, with 13 bases left in between. The germline CDR1 and CDR2 sequences are SGHNT and YYREEE (reference sequence). The CDR3 covers 13 residues. The CDR3 DNA reads TGTGCCAGCAGCTGGGGGGGGCTGGGTGAGCAGTTCTTC. Its protein is CASSWGGLGEQFF.

This sequence joins TRBV19 and TRBJ1-2; D possibly corresponds to TRBD1 (6 bases). Germline CDR1 reads LNHDA; CDR2 reads SQIVND (reference sequence). V dropped 10 bases and J dropped 0 bases, with 12 bases sitting between them. The CDR3 runs 13 residues. CDR3 coding DNA: TGTGCCACGGACAGCCCTACTAACTATGGCTACACCTTC. Its translation: CATDSPTNYGYTF. Based on the CDR3 plus reference TRBV19 and TRBJ1-2, the full variable domain is DGGITQSPKYLFRKEGQNVTLSCEQNLNHDAMYWYRQDPGQGLRLIYYSQIVNDFQKGDIAEGYSVSREKKESFPLTVTSAQKNPTAFYLCATDSPTNYGYTFGSGTRLTVV.

This rearrangement joins TRBV9 to TRBJ1-2; 8 bases align to TRBD1. This CDR3 comprises 15 residues. Germline V gives CDR1 SGDLS, CDR2 YYNGEE. V gave up 4 bases and J gave up 5 bases; unmatched junction bases: 10. The CDR3 spells CASSPGQGSGYGYTF. As DNA, the CDR3 is TGTGCCAGCAGCCCTGGACAGGGTAGTGGTTATGGCTACACCTTC.

The rearrangement joins TRBV29-1 to TRBJ2-1; 12 positions match TRBD2. Germline assignment: CDR1 SQVTM and CDR2 ANQGSEA. The CDR3 has 14 residues. J gave up 8 bases and V 6 bases, and 8 bases lay outside the gene matches. CDR3 region: CSVRTSGIFHEQFF. CDR3 sequence (DNA): TGCAGCGTCCGGACTAGCGGGATTTTTCATGAGCAGTTCTTC.

The chain employs TRBV25-1 and TRBJ2-7; D is unresolved. Germline CDR1 MGHDK, CDR2 SYGVNS. The V end was cut by 8 bases, the J end by 2 bases, with 13 bases between. The CDR3 consists of 13 residues. The CDR3 DNA is TGTGCCAGCTTCGGCGACTCCGCCTACGAGCAGTACTTC. Its protein is CASFGDSAYEQYF.

The rearrangement uses TRBV29-1 and TRBJ2-3; TRBD2 matches at 12 bases. The CDR3 loop spans 15 amino acids. V gave up 7 bases and J gave up 3 bases; unmatched junction bases: 8. Germline V CDR1 and CDR2: SQVTM, ANQGSEA. CDR3 in DNA: TGCAGCGCCCCGACTAGCGGGAGATCGACAGATACGCAGTATTTT. It specifies CSAPTSGRSTDTQYF.

The rearrangement uses TRBV14 and TRBJ2-7; TRBD1 matches at 12 bases. J was trimmed by 4 bases and V by 3 bases; bases with no gene match: 10. The CDR3 spans 17 residues. Germline CDR1 SGHDN, CDR2 FVKESK. CDR3 in amino acids: CASSHPGTGGWGYEQYF. The CDR3 region has the DNA TGTGCCAGCAGCCACCCCGGGACAGGGGGCTGGGGATACGAGCAGTACTTC.

The chain combines TRBV6-4 with TRBJ2-2, with TRBD2 matching over 10 bases. Germline lookup yields CDR1 MRHNA and CDR2 SNTAGT. The CDR3 is made up of 14 amino acids. Trimming removed 6 bases from V and 6 bases from J; junction bases left unmatched: 4. This chain's CDR3 is CASSTSGTAGELFF. CDR3 DNA: TGTGCCAGCAGCACTAGCGGGACCGCCGGGGAGCTGTTTTTT.

The chain uses TRBV6-5 and TRBJ2-1; unclear D gene. The germline gives CDR1 MNHEY, CDR2 SVGAGI. Trimming pared 7 bases from V and 7 bases from J, leaving 17 bases between. The CDR3 is 14 amino acids. This CDR3 is CASTPGLRRNEQFF. CDR3 DNA: TGTGCCAGCACCCCTGGCCTGAGGCGGAATGAGCAGTTCTTC.

The chain recombines TRBV5-5 with TRBJ2-7; tentatively, D is TRBD2 (5 bases). CDR1 is SGHKS and CDR2 is YYEKEE in the germline V gene (reference sequence). The V and J ends lost 2 bases and 3 bases respectively, with 18 bases between them. The CDR3 runs to 16 residues. The CDR3 region is CASSFADSPKIYEQYV. DNA for the CDR3: TGTGCCAGCAGCTTCGCGGACTCCCCAAAGATCTACGAGCAGTACGTC.

This clone is a singleton in its sample. The chain employs TRBV6-5 and TRBJ2-1; 7 bases fit TRBD2. CDR1 MNHEY and CDR2 SVGAGI come from the germline V gene. Trimming removed 2 bases from V and 9 bases from J; junction bases left unmatched: 10. The CDR3 is 15 residues long. The chain's CDR3 is CASSYGAGALVEQFF. The DNA of the CDR3 is TGTGCCAGCAGTTACGGGGCGGGAGCTTTGGTTGAGCAGTTCTTC.

The DNA of the CDR3 is TGCGCCAGCAGCTACTCCGGGACTAGCGGGAGTTCAGCAGATACGCAGTATTTT. Translated, it gives CASSYSGTSGSSADTQYF. The chain links TRBV5-1 to TRBJ2-3; 14 nucleotides line up with TRBD2. The trim removed 3 bases at V and 4 bases at J, leaving 10 bases unmatched. This CDR3 is 18 amino acids long. CDR1 is SGHRS, CDR2 YFSETQ, per germline.

V and J are TRBV30 and TRBJ1-1, with D tentatively TRBD1 (6 bases). This CDR3 has 15 amino acids. V dropped 0 bases and J dropped 5 bases, with 16 bases sitting between them. Germline CDR1 reads GTSNPN; CDR2 reads SVGIG (reference sequence). The DNA for the CDR3 is TGTGCCTGGAGTGTAAATTTCGGGGGGCGGACTGAAGCTTTCTTT. This encodes CAWSVNFGGRTEAFF.

The chain has TRBV25-1 and TRBJ1-2; D gene unclear. CDR3 length: 13 residues. The V end lost 7 bases, the J end lost 4 bases, and 13 bases lay between the germline ends. CDR1 and CDR2 from the germline V gene are MGHDK and SYGVNS. CDR3 region: CASTPPGSYGYTF. CDR3 coding DNA: TGTGCCAGCACCCCCCCGGGTTCCTATGGCTACACCTTC.

The rearrangement uses TRBV24-1 and TRBJ2-2; TRBD2 is a possible D gene (6 bases). Trimming left V 7 bases short and J 6 bases short, with 8 bases between. Per germline, CDR1 KGHDR and CDR2 SFDVKD. CDR3 size: 12 residues. The chain's CDR3 is CATRGEAGELFF. The CDR3, as DNA: TGTGCCACCAGGGGGGAGGCCGGGGAGCTGTTTTTT.

The chain employs TRBV25-1 and TRBJ2-2, with TRBD1 matching over 8 bases. The CDR3 runs to 15 residues. Losses at the gene ends were 3 bases for V and 3 bases for J; bases not matched to a gene: 3. Per germline, CDR1 MGHDK and CDR2 SYGVNS. The CDR3 protein is CASSDGQGHTGELFF. DNA for the CDR3: TGTGCCAGCAGTGACGGACAGGGCCACACCGGGGAGCTGTTTTTT. Looking up the rest from reference TRBV25-1 and TRBJ2-2 gives the full variable domain: EADIYQTPRYLVIGTGKKITLECSQTMGHDKMYWYQQDPGMELHLIHYSYGVNSTEKGDLSSESTVSRIRTEHFPLTLESARPSHTSQYLCASSDGQGHTGELFFGEGSRLTVL.

The gene calls are TRBV29-1 and TRBJ1-1, with 10 bases that match TRBD1. The CDR3 consists of 13 residues. The ends lost 4 bases at V and 7 bases at J; junction bases unmatched: 6. Germline values: CDR1 SQVTM, CDR2 ANQGSEA. CDR3 DNA: TGCAGCGTTGCGGGACAGGGGAGGCTTGAAGCTTTCTTT. It yields the protein CSVAGQGRLEAFF.

This chain links TRBV7-9 with TRBJ1-2; 7 bases are a match to TRBD1. Trimming took 5 bases from V and 0 from J; bases not matched to a gene: 3. CDR1 and CDR2 from the germline V gene are SEHNR and FQNEAQ (reference sequence). CDR3 length: 14 residues. This CDR3 reads CASSPGTANYGYTF. The CDR3, as DNA: TGTGCCAGCAGCCCCGGGACAGCTAACTATGGCTACACCTTC. Variable domain in full (rest from reference TRBV7-9 and TRBJ1-2): DTGVSQNPRHKITKRGQNVTFRCDPISEHNRLYWYRQTLGQGPEFLTYFQNEAQLEKSRLLSDRFSAERPKGSFSTLEIQRTEQGDSAMYLCASSPGTANYGYTFGSGTRLTVV.

V gene TRBV27 combines with J gene TRBJ1-3; possibly TRBD1 for D (6 bases). Per germline, CDR1 MNHEY and CDR2 SMNVEV (reference sequence). With 6 bases removed from V and 4 bases from J, the gap between germline ends came to 19 bases. This CDR3 has 16 amino acids. The CDR3 bases are TGTGCCAGCAGCCGTAGGGGGGGGATAAAAGGAAACACCATATATTTT. Amino acids: CASSRRGGIKGNTIYF.